These 16 T cell receptor beta chains originate from one sample sequenced in a study of T-cell memory formation after mild COVID-19. TCRdb fed the 5' RACE reads into MiXCR, producing one record per CDR3 protein. The sample lists 500,000 to 600,000 distinct CDR3 sequences; roughly 18% were seen once. Sequencing was done on a sample of PBMCs or a T cell subset sorted from them (not recorded which). The receptors here all came from an adult woman who had mild COVID-19 (a few samples of this study predate the infection). Cell type and time point are not known.

This clonotype was picked up a small number of times. The chain's CDR3 is CASSLNQRAGELFF. The CDR3 bases are TGTGCCAGCAGCCTTAACCAGCGAGCCGGGGAGCTGTTTTTT. V usage is TRBV7-8 and J usage is TRBJ2-2; no clear D gene. V was shortened by 5 bases and J by 6 bases, with 13 bases between the two germline ends. The length of the CDR3 is 14 residues. Germline V gives CDR1 SGHVS, CDR2 FQNEAQ.

This clonotype has a count of ten or more. The rearrangement links TRBV10-3 to TRBJ2-1, with D unclear. The CDR3 contains 16 residues. Germline V gives CDR1 ENHRY, CDR2 SYGVKD. V gave up 3 bases and J gave up 2 bases, with 14 bases separating them. This CDR3 reads CAISEFRDPTYNEQFF. The CDR3 coding sequence is TGTGCCATCAGTGAATTTAGAGATCCGACCTACAATGAGCAGTTCTTC.

The rearrangement links TRBV4-1 to TRBJ1-1; D is unresolved. V gave up 0 bases and J gave up 3 bases, with 14 bases separating them. This CDR3 is 16 amino acids long. Per germline, CDR1 MGHRA and CDR2 YSYEKL. The CDR3 loop is CASSQDRQAWDTEAFF. The CDR3 nucleotides read TGCGCCAGCAGCCAAGATCGTCAGGCTTGGGACACTGAAGCTTTCTTT.

This sequence joins TRBV5-1 and TRBJ1-2; TRBD1 agrees at 7 bases. The V segment lost 2 bases and the J segment 4 bases; nucleotides outside the gene matches: 5. The CDR3 runs 14 residues. CDR1 is SGHRS and CDR2 is YFSETQ in the germline V gene. CDR3 residues: CASSLGTESYGYTF. The CDR3 nucleotides are TGCGCCAGCAGCTTAGGGACAGAGAGCTATGGCTACACCTTC.

This clonotype occurred a few times. The chain couples TRBV10-3 to TRBJ2-5, with D unresolved. V lost 0 bases, J lost 2 bases, and 7 bases lay in between. CDR1 and CDR2 from the germline V gene are ENHRY and SYGVKD. CDR3 length equals 14 residues. CDR3: CAISESSVQETQYF. The CDR3 DNA reads TGTGCCATCAGTGAGTCCTCCGTTCAAGAGACCCAGTACTTC.

This clonotype was seen a handful of times. The genes are TRBV5-8 and TRBJ1-1; D not resolved. Trimming cost V 1 base and J 0 bases, with 7 bases left between them. The CDR3 runs to 14 residues. CDR1 is SGHTS and CDR2 is YDEGEE in the germline V gene. The CDR3 sequence: CASSLLNMNTEAFF. The CDR3 coding sequence is TGTGCCAGCAGCTTGTTAAACATGAACACTGAAGCTTTCTTT.

The chain carries TRBV9 and TRBJ2-3, with D maybe TRBD2 (5 bases). CDR1 is SGDLS and CDR2 is YYNGEE in the germline V gene. The CDR3 spans 15 residues. V was shortened by 2 bases and J by 3 bases, with 13 bases between the two germline ends. CDR3 nucleotide sequence: TGTGCCAGCAGCGTGGGTCTAGCTAGAACAGATACGCAGTATTTT. This sequence encodes CASSVGLARTDTQYF.

The chain carries TRBV5-1 and TRBJ2-7; 8 bases agree with TRBD1. Germline assignment: CDR1 SGHRS and CDR2 YFSETQ. This CDR3 has 13 amino acids. Trimming cost V 4 bases and J 4 bases; bases outside gene matches: 4. The chain's CDR3 is CASSGRDRYEQYF. In nucleotides, the CDR3 is TGCGCCAGCAGCGGCCGGGACAGGTACGAGCAGTACTTC. Full variable domain (outside the CDR3, taken from reference TRBV5-1 and TRBJ2-7): KAGVTQTPRYLIKTRGQQVTLSCSPISGHRSVSWYQQTPGQGLQFLFEYFSETQRNKGNFPGRFSGRQFSNSRSEMNVSTLELGDSALYLCASSGRDRYEQYFGPGTRLTVT.

V is TRBV2 and J is TRBJ1-1; no reliable D call. CDR1 is SNHLY, CDR2 FYNNEI, per germline. Trimming removed 9 bases from V and 5 bases from J, with 10 bases in between. This CDR3 region has 11 residues. The CDR3 coding sequence is TGTGCCAGTTTGGGGTTAACTGAAGCTTTCTTT. Its translation: CASLGLTEAFF.

This clonotype has just one count. The chain is built from TRBV10-3 and TRBJ2-1, with 8 bases aligning to TRBD2. The CDR3 covers 17 residues. The J segment lost 8 bases and the V segment lost 0 bases, leaving 12 bases of the junction unmatched. Germline CDR1 ENHRY, CDR2 SYGVKD. The CDR3 DNA reads as TGTGCCATCAGTGAGTCTTGGGGACTAGGGGTTCACCATGAGCAGTTCTTC. Translation: CAISESWGLGVHHEQFF.

In this sample, this clonotype turned up a few times. The chain links TRBV12-3 or TRBV12-4 to TRBJ1-3; D perhaps matches TRBD1 (5 bases). Trimming took off 8 bases at V and 4 bases at J, with 12 bases between the two ends. There are 13 residues in the CDR3. The CDR3 loop is CASGWGGGNTIYF. CDR3 coding DNA: TGTGCCAGCGGATGGGGGGGAGGAAACACCATATATTTT.

V gene TRBV9 combines with J gene TRBJ1-4, with 7 bases identical to TRBD1. J lost 4 bases, V lost 2 bases, and 5 bases had no gene match. Germline CDR1 SGDLS, CDR2 YYNGEE. This CDR3 contains 15 residues. The CDR3 region is CASSVRGTVNEKLFF. CDR3 bases: TGTGCCAGCAGCGTGCGAGGGACAGTTAATGAAAAACTGTTTTTT.

The chain carries TRBV24-1 and TRBJ2-7; D unresolved. The V gene's germline CDR1 is KGHDR and CDR2 SFDVKD. V was trimmed by 9 bases and J by 1 base, leaving 12 bases between them. This CDR3 spans 13 amino acids. The CDR3 coding sequence is TGTGCCACCCAAGACGCGCAATCCTACGAGCAGTACTTC. Its translation is CATQDAQSYEQYF.

This clonotype was seen only a few times. The rearrangement links TRBV4-1 to TRBJ1-5; 9 bases are shared with TRBD1. The CDR3 is 14 amino acids. V lost 5 bases to trimming and J lost 5 bases; unmatched junction nucleotides: 4. Germline CDR1 MGHRA, CDR2 YSYEKL. This CDR3 reads CASSYRDRDQPQHF. CDR3 DNA: TGCGCCAGCAGCTACCGGGACAGGGATCAGCCCCAGCATTTT.

This clonotype occurred a few times. This chain joins TRBV12-3 or TRBV12-4 and TRBJ2-1, with D unresolved. Trimming cost V 5 bases and J 4 bases, with 12 bases left between them. The length of the CDR3 is 14 residues. The CDR3 reads CASSRTEGYNEQFF. The CDR3 nucleotides read TGTGCCAGCAGTCGTACGGAAGGGTACAATGAGCAGTTCTTC.

About this clonotype: This may come from a read error, since a much larger clone is one base off. The genes are TRBV24-1 and TRBJ1-5; D unclear. The CDR3 is 15 amino acids. CDR1 and CDR2 (germline): KGHDR, SFDVKD. The CDR3 DNA reads as TGTGCCACCAGTGATCCCCGGGATCTCAGTCAGCCCCGGCATTTT. Translation: CATSDPRDLSQPRHF.